The present T cell receptor beta chain was sequenced within a study of blood T cell repertoires in COVID-19. Germline CDR1 SGHRS, CDR2 YFSETQ. This CDR3 has 15 amino acids. J lost 1 base, V lost 0 bases, and 2 bases had no gene match. Data came from immunoSEQ multiplex PCR; TCRdb stores just in-frame clones and leaves some out. The sample has 300,000 to 400,000 clones, approximately 89% seen once. The TCR sequence derives from a woman aged 55-69 years with COVID-19, enrolled during active disease. The sample taken for sequencing was peripheral blood. The chain has TRBV5-1 and TRBJ2-5, with 8 bases lining up with TRBD2. Here the CDR3 DNA reads TGCGCCAGCAGCTTGGGGGGGACTAGCCAAGAGACCCAGTACTTC. Translation gives CASSLGGTSQETQYF.